These T cell receptor beta chains were read from a single sample in a study of T cells in Graves' hyperthyroidism and ophthalmopathy. TCRdb recomputed calls from the multiplex PCR reads with MiXCR, one row per CDR3 protein. Among more than 350,000 distinct CDR3 sequences listed, nearly 15% were seen once. The sample comprised blood. Receptors were obtained from a woman aged 60-75 years with Graves' ophthalmopathy. CDR3s include the opening cysteine and the closing phenylalanine or tryptophan. D genes are given only for firm matches. Part of the rows lack a size; the others show once, few, many or a class for expanded clones.

j_call: TRBJ2-1
d_call: TRBD2
clone_size: few
v_call: TRBV6-2/TRBV6-3
cdr3_nt: TGTGCCAGCTCAAGGTCCGGGACTAGCGGAACACTTACCTCCTACAATGAGCAGTTCTTC
cdr3_aa: CASSRSGTSGTLTSYNEQFF

j_call: TRBJ2-7
d_call: .
clone_size: many
v_call: TRBV6-1
cdr3_nt: TGTGCCTCAAGCGGGTCAGGATTGCACGAGCAGTACTTC
cdr3_aa: CASSGSGLHEQYF

j_call: TRBJ2-7
d_call: TRBD1
clone_size: few
v_call: TRBV5-1
cdr3_nt: TGCGCCAGCAGCTATACAGGGGGAATCCACGAGCAGTACTTC
cdr3_aa: CASSYTGGIHEQYF

j_call: TRBJ2-3
d_call: .
clone_size: many
v_call: TRBV10-3
cdr3_nt: TGTGCCATCAGTGAGGCGACTAGTGCCCCCACAGATACGCAGTATTTT
cdr3_aa: CAISEATSAPTDTQYF

j_call: TRBJ2-5
d_call: .
clone_size: many
v_call: TRBV6-1
cdr3_nt: TGTGCCAGCAGTGCCGGAACAGGGATTCACCAAGAGACCCAGTACTTC
cdr3_aa: CASSAGTGIHQETQYF

j_call: TRBJ2-1
d_call: .
clone_size: many
v_call: TRBV28
cdr3_nt: TGTGTCAGCAGTTTGTGGGACTATGAGCAGTTCTTC
cdr3_aa: CVSSLWDYEQFF

j_call: TRBJ2-7
d_call: TRBD1
clone_size: few
v_call: TRBV20-1
cdr3_nt: TGCAGTGCTAGTGTGACAGGGGCCCCATACGAGCAGTACTTC
cdr3_aa: CSASVTGAPYEQYF

j_call: TRBJ2-1
d_call: TRBD2
clone_size: many
v_call: TRBV7-9
cdr3_nt: TGTGCCAGCAGCTTCGGCGGGAGGGCTAATGAGCAGTTCTTC
cdr3_aa: CASSFGGRANEQFF

j_call: TRBJ1-4
d_call: TRBD1
clone_size: .
v_call: TRBV5-1
cdr3_nt: TGCGCCAGCAGCGATTTACAGGGGGCTAATGAAAAACTGTTTTTT
cdr3_aa: CASSDLQGANEKLFF

j_call: TRBJ2-7
d_call: TRBD2
clone_size: few
v_call: TRBV7-9
cdr3_nt: TGTGCCAGCAGCTTGGAGGGACTAGAAGACGAGCAGTACTTC
cdr3_aa: CASSLEGLEDEQYF

j_call: TRBJ1-3
d_call: .
clone_size: .
v_call: TRBV28
cdr3_nt: TGTGCCAGCAGTCGAGGGGGGGCCTCATCTGGAAACACCATATATTTT
cdr3_aa: CASSRGGASSGNTIYF

j_call: TRBJ2-3
d_call: .
clone_size: few
v_call: TRBV7-3
cdr3_nt: TGTGCCAGCAGCCCCGGGCGCGACCGGGCCAAAGATACGCAGTATTTT
cdr3_aa: CASSPGRDRAKDTQYF

j_call: TRBJ2-4
d_call: .
clone_size: .
v_call: TRBV6-5
cdr3_nt: TGTGCCAGCAGTTTATCGGATGGAAACATTCAGTACTTC
cdr3_aa: CASSLSDGNIQYF

j_call: TRBJ2-2
d_call: TRBD2
clone_size: many
v_call: TRBV28
cdr3_nt: TGTGCCAGCAGGAGTAGCGGGAGGAACACCGGGGAGCTGTTTTTT
cdr3_aa: CASRSSGRNTGELFF

j_call: TRBJ2-3
d_call: TRBD1
clone_size: .
v_call: TRBV5-1
cdr3_nt: TGCGCCACCAGGACAGGGGCCCCAGATACGCAGTATTTT
cdr3_aa: CATRTGAPDTQYF

j_call: TRBJ2-7
d_call: TRBD1
clone_size: few
v_call: TRBV7-3
cdr3_nt: TGTGCCAGCAGCTGGGGGACAGGGAACGAGCAGTACTTC
cdr3_aa: CASSWGTGNEQYF

j_call: TRBJ2-1
d_call: TRBD2
clone_size: many
v_call: TRBV27
cdr3_nt: TGTGCCAGCGGCCAGCGGGAGAACGATGAGCAGTTCTTC
cdr3_aa: CASGQRENDEQFF

j_call: TRBJ2-1
d_call: .
clone_size: many
v_call: TRBV7-8
cdr3_nt: TGTGCCAGCAGCTCCTCACTGACTAGGGGGATGACCTACAATGAGCAGTTCTTC
cdr3_aa: CASSSSLTRGMTYNEQFF

j_call: TRBJ2-3
d_call: .
clone_size: many
v_call: TRBV12-5
cdr3_nt: TGTGCTAGTGGTCCCCGCCCAGATACGCAGTATTTT
cdr3_aa: CASGPRPDTQYF

j_call: TRBJ2-5
d_call: .
clone_size: .
v_call: TRBV18
cdr3_nt: TGTGCCAGCTCACCAGGACTGAAGCAAGAGACCCAGTACTTC
cdr3_aa: CASSPGLKQETQYF

j_call: TRBJ1-5
d_call: .
clone_size: .
v_call: TRBV4-1
cdr3_nt: TGCGCCAGCAGCCAAAGGGGGGCCGGTCAGCCCCAGCATTTT
cdr3_aa: CASSQRGAGQPQHF

j_call: TRBJ2-1
d_call: TRBD2
clone_size: many
v_call: TRBV13
cdr3_nt: TGTGCCAGCAGCCCCGGGACTAACCACAATGAGCAGTTCTTC
cdr3_aa: CASSPGTNHNEQFF

j_call: TRBJ2-3
d_call: TRBD2
clone_size: .
v_call: TRBV11-2
cdr3_nt: TGTGCCAGCAGCTTAGGACCCGCGGGAGGTTCGACAGATACGCAGTATTTT
cdr3_aa: CASSLGPAGGSTDTQYF